This TCR beta chain was recovered during a study of shared clonotypes between healthy human individuals. Study-wide background: Each donor's CD8 memory used one plate, CD8 naive two, each CD4 subset three. Regarding the study as a whole: A handful of donors had 4% to 5% of their naive CD4 clonotypes in common. Naive subsets typically showed greater estimated richness than memory subsets.

The V gene's germline CDR1 is MDHEN and CDR2 SYDVKM. With V trimmed by 2 bases and J by 6 bases, 7 bases remained unmatched. CDR3 size: 15 residues. The repertoire was sequenced with immunoSEQ multiplex PCR; TCRdb's copy has only in-frame clones and lacks some. The top ten hold about 0.41% of the sample, which has about 2.3 million clones, 80% to 95% seen once. None of the donors, who were healthy HIV-negative adults, had recently had acute infections or vaccinations. About this clone itself: Its cognate antigen is unknown.

The sample consisted of naive CD4+ T cells from PBMCs. Sample subset: CD45RA+ positively selected. The origin of this receptor is a young man in good health. Some clones in this sample may be carry-over from other donors' samples. V usage is TRBV28 and J usage is TRBJ1-1; 9 bases match TRBD1. CDR3 sequence (DNA): TGTGCCAGCAGTTTACCCGGGACAGGGCGTTCTGAAGCTTTCTTT. It encodes CASSLPGTGRSEAFF.